This TCR beta chain comes out of a study of shared clonotypes between healthy human individuals. Study-level points and caveats: Sequencing depth was predicted to influence how clonotypes are shared among donors. Sharing across a few donors was seen in 4.5% to 5.5% of naive CD4 clonotypes.

To note about this clone: The antigen is unknown.

The CD4+ fraction was divided into a CD45RA+ naive subset and a CD45RA-negative memory subset. Trimming removed 7 bases from V and 6 bases from J, with 22 bases in between. Germline V gives CDR1 MNHNY, CDR2 SVGAGI (reference sequence). CDR3 size: 16 residues. Clones were sequenced by immunoSEQ multiplex PCR, and TCRdb holds only the in-frame ones, with some missing. The sample gives 2 million to 2.5 million clones, approximately 95% of which show up once; 0.13% is in the top ten. The TCR was taken from a man aged 18-30 years in good health. The genes are TRBV6-6 and TRBJ1-5; possibly TRBD1 for D (6 bases). The sequenced material came from naive CD4+ T cells sorted from blood. Specified subset: CD45RA+ positively selected. CDR3 in amino acids: CASTETRGRSSQPQHF. Written as DNA, the CDR3 is TGTGCCAGCACCGAAACCAGGGGTAGGTCTAGTCAGCCCCAGCATTTT.